This T cell receptor (beta chain) was documented in a study of shared clonotypes between healthy human individuals. Caucasian adults living in Nashville, Tennessee, provided all samples. Researchers reported that CD8 memory united CD45RO+ cells with CCR7-negative CD45RA+ TemRA cells. Study processing details: For the immunoSEQ data, sequences were junction-only without quality scores, so filtering differed. Using immunoSEQ multiplex PCR, the repertoire was profiled, and TCRdb retains in-frame clones only, with some absent. That table furnishes V, J and clone size, whereas the DNA furnished D and trimming. The sample includes about 690,000 clones, 90% of them seen just once. This TCR derives from a man aged 18 to 30 in good health. Some clones in this sample may be carry-over from other donors' samples. The sample consisted of memory CD8+ T cells from PBMCs. Subset indicated: CD45RO+ cells pooled with CCR7-negative TemRA cells.

The CDR3 sequence: CATGTSVYNEQFF. DNA of the CDR3: TGTGCCACCGGGACTAGCGTATACAATGAGCAGTTCTTC. J is TRBJ2-1 and V is TRBV11-2; 10 bases map to TRBD2. V trimming: 10 bases; J trimming: 4 bases; junction bases outside the gene matches: 4. This CDR3 is built from 13 residues. In germline, CDR1 is SGHAT, CDR2 FQNNGV.